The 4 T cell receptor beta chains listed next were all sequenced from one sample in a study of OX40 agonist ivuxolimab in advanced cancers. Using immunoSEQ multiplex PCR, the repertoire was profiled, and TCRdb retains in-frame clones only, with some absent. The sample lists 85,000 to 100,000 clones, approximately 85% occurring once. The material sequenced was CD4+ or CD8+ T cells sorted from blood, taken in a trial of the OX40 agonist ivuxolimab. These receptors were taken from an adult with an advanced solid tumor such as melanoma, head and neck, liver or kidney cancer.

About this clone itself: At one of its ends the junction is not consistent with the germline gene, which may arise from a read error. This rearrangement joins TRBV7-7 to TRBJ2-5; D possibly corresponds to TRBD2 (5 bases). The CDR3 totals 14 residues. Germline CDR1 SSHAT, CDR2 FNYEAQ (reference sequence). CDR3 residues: CASSQLRPGETQYF. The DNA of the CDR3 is TGTGCTAGCAGCCAACTCCGGCCGGGGGAGACCCAGTACTTC. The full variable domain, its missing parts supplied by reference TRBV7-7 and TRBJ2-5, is GAGVSQSPRYKVTKRGQDVTLRCDPISSHATLYWYQQALGQGPEFLTYFNYEAQPDKSGLPSDRFSAERPEGSISTLTIQRTEQRDSAMYRCASSQLRPGETQYFGPGTRLLVL.

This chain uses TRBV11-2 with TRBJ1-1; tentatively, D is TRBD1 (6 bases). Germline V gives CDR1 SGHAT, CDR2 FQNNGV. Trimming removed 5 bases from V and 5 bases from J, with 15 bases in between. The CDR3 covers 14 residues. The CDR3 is CASSPGGRVTEAFF. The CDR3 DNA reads TGTGCCAGCAGCCCGGGGGGCAGGGTGACTGAAGCTTTCTTT. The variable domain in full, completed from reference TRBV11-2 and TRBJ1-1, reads EAGVAQSPRYKIIEKRQSVAFWCNPISGHATLYWYQQILGQGPKLLIQFQNNGVVDDSQLPKDRFSAERLKGVDSTLKIQPAKLEDSAVYLCASSPGGRVTEAFFGQGTRLTVV.

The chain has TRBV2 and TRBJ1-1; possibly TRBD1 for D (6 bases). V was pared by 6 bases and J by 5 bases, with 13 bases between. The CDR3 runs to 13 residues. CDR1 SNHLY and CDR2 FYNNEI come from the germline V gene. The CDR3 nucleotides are TGTGCCAGCAGGCAGGGGCCCTGGACTGAAGCTTTCTTT. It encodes CASRQGPWTEAFF. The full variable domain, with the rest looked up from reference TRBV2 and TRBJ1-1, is EPEVTQTPSHQVTQMGQEVILRCVPISNHLYFYWYRQILGQKVEFLVSFYNNEISEKSEIFDDQFSVERPDGSNFTLKIRSTKLEDSAMYFCASRQGPWTEAFFGQGTRLTVV.

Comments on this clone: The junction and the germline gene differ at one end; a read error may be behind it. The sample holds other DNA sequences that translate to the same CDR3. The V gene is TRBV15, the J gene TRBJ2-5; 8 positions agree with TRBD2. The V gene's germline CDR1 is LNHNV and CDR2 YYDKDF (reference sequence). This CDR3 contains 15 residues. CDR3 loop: CATSRDGGGGETQYF. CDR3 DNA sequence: TGCGCCACCAGCAGAGATGGAGGCGGGGGGGAGACCCAGTACTTC.